This entry features one T cell receptor (beta chain) sequence. Any gene name here is a mouse gene name. The CDR3 is cut off 4 residues early in the read; its end comes from the germline J gene. The sorting of pooled cutaneous lymph node cells relied on CD4, CD8alpha, NKG2D, NKG2ACE and other markers. This CDR3 spans 15 amino acids. V was trimmed by 4 bases and J by 1 base, leaving 10 bases between them. In germline, CDR1 is LGHNA, CDR2 YNLKQL (reference sequence). These data belong to a study of CD8+ T cells in alopecia areata. Isolated RNA was reverse transcribed into cDNA used as the sequencing template. TCRdb's copy holds only in-frame clones and misses some; the assay was immunoSEQ multiplex PCR. The sample contains about 270,000 clones, none occurring once; about 1.1% lies in the top ten.

The chain carries TRBV5 and TRBJ2-2; D remains ambiguous. The origin of this receptor is a C3H/HeJ mouse with alopecia areata. Mice of this strain are of MHC haplotype H2-k. The sequenced sample consisted of CD4+ T cells sorted from a lymph node. Incomplete CDR3 DNA: TGTGCCAGCAGCCTCAGTCCAGAAAACACCGGG. Its translation: CASSLSPENTG. The CDR3, in full, reads CASSLSPENTGQLYF.